Listed below are T cell receptor beta chains from one sample, sequenced in a study of shared clonotypes between healthy human individuals. The table came from immunoSEQ multiplex PCR; TCRdb's copy has only in-frame clones and leaves some out. The table records around 1.4 million clones, approximately 98.5% of them present only once. The sample consisted of naive CD4+ T cells sorted from blood. The receptor set was obtained from a young man in good health. CDR3s include the opening cysteine and the closing phenylalanine or tryptophan. A D gene is named only where the DNA matches it firmly. Expanded clones are given a class, and other clones once, few, many or no size at all.

cdr3_aa cdr3_nt d_call v_call clone_size j_call cdr3_length
CASRQGGDYGYTF TGTGCCAGCAGACAGGGGGGCGACTATGGCTACACCTTC TRBD1 TRBV25-1 - TRBJ1-2 13
CAWSVGTGYNEQFF TGTGCCTGGAGTGTAGGGACAGGGTACAATGAGCAGTTCTTC TRBD1 TRBV30 - TRBJ2-1 14
CASSQGPGLETYEQYF TGCGCCAGCAGCCAAGGACCGGGACTGGAGACCTACGAGCAGTACTTC - TRBV4-1 once TRBJ2-7 16
CASSELAGGWGYEQYF TGTGCCAGCTCGGAACTAGCGGGAGGGTGGGGCTACGAGCAGTACTTC TRBD2 TRBV18 - TRBJ2-7 16
CASSLQGWRNTEAFF TGCGCCAGCAGCTTACAGGGTTGGCGGAACACTGAAGCTTTCTTT - TRBV5-1 - TRBJ1-1 15
CASSQTGTATYEQYF TGCGCCAGTAGCCAAACCGGGACAGCAACCTACGAGCAGTACTTC TRBD1 TRBV5-1 - TRBJ2-7 15
CASSAKGLAALNEQFF TGTGCCAGCAGCGCGAAGGGACTAGCTGCCCTCAATGAGCAGTTCTTC TRBD2 TRBV7-6 - TRBJ2-1 16
CASSLTGDVTNEQYF TGTGCCAGCAGTCTGACAGGGGATGTCACGAACGAGCAGTACTTC TRBD1 TRBV28 - TRBJ2-7 15
CASSLNYPGGDEKLFF TGCGCCAGCAGCTTGAATTACCCAGGGGGCGATGAAAAACTGTTTTTT TRBD1 TRBV5-1 - TRBJ1-4 16
CASRTGGFSYGYTF TGTGCCAGCAGGACAGGGGGCTTTAGCTATGGCTACACCTTC TRBD1 TRBV28 - TRBJ1-2 14
CASSVQGEGTGELFF TGTGCCAGCAGCGTGCAGGGGGAGGGCACCGGGGAGCTGTTTTTT - TRBV7-3 once TRBJ2-2 15
CASSLARLPTVYF TGTGCCAGCAGCTTAGCGCGGCTCCCGACCGTGTATTTT - TRBV7-8 - TRBJ2-3 13
CASSAGLAGRGAQYF TGTGCCAGCAGTGCGGGACTAGCGGGAAGGGGGGCCCAGTACTTC TRBD2 TRBV25-1 - TRBJ2-5 15
CSVDHTGKNTEAFF TGCAGCGTTGACCACACAGGGAAGAACACTGAAGCTTTCTTT - TRBV29-1 - TRBJ1-1 14
CSAGVRGVF TGCAGTGCGGGCGTACGCGGGGTCTTC - TRBV20-1 - TRBJ2-1 9
CASSSPGTLSGQYF TGTGCCAGCAGTTCCCCCGGGACACTTTCGGGGCAGTACTTC - TRBV27 - TRBJ2-7 14
CASSLRQENQPQHF TGTGCCAGCAGCTTACGACAGGAAAATCAGCCCCAGCATTTT - TRBV5-8 - TRBJ1-5 14
CASAGGASNEQFF TGTGCCAGCGCGGGGGGCGCTAGTAATGAGCAGTTCTTC TRBD2 TRBV7-6 - TRBJ2-1 13
CASTTDRFPYEQYF TGCGCCAGCACCACTGACAGGTTCCCTTACGAGCAGTACTTC - TRBV5-1 - TRBJ2-7 14
CASSPPLAGKGSYEQYF TGTGCCAGCAGCCCCCCTCTAGCGGGAAAGGGATCCTACGAGCAGTACTTC TRBD2 TRBV28 - TRBJ2-7 17
CASSIWGPRQGKNTEAFF TGTGCCAGTAGTATATGGGGCCCCCGACAGGGTAAGAACACTGAAGCTTTCTTT TRBD1 TRBV19 - TRBJ1-1 18
CSALLMGQGGQPQHF TGCAGCGCCCTATTGATGGGGCAGGGGGGTCAGCCCCAGCATTTT TRBD1 TRBV29-1 - TRBJ1-5 15
CASSLKAGGNTGELFF TGTGCCAGCAGCTTAAAAGCGGGAGGGAACACCGGGGAGCTGTTTTTT TRBD2 TRBV7-2 - TRBJ2-2 16
CSVGEGAREQYF TGCAGCGTTGGGGAGGGGGCGCGGGAGCAGTACTTC - TRBV29-1 - TRBJ2-7 12
CASSPTLAGGRGRSSYEQYF TGTGCCAGCAGCCCGACCCTAGCGGGAGGTAGGGGCCGGAGCTCCTACGAGCAGTACTTC TRBD2 TRBV7-8 - TRBJ2-7 20
CASSLRRTSGPSTDTQYF TGCGCCAGCAGCCTACGAAGGACTAGCGGCCCCTCCACAGATACGCAGTATTTT TRBD2 TRBV5-1 - TRBJ2-3 18
CASSLSASLLSYEQYF TGTGCCAGCAGCTTGTCAGCTAGCCTCCTATCCTACGAGCAGTACTTC - TRBV5-4 - TRBJ2-7 16
CASSGLPDTQYF TGTGCCAGCAGTGGTCTTCCCGATACGCAGTATTTT - TRBV2 - TRBJ2-3 12
CASSVRGSEETQYF TGTGCCAGCAGCGTACGAGGGAGTGAAGAGACCCAGTACTTC - TRBV9 - TRBJ2-5 14
CASRGVGGNTGELFF TGCGCCAGCCGCGGCGTAGGGGGGAACACCGGGGAGCTGTTTTTT - TRBV10-2 - TRBJ2-2 15
CASSLYLRMASYEQYF TGTGCCAGCAGTTTATACCTCCGTATGGCTAGCTACGAGCAGTACTTC - TRBV28 - TRBJ2-7 16
CASSLTGENEKLFF TGTGCCAGCTCCCTGACAGGGGAAAATGAAAAACTGTTTTTT TRBD1 TRBV18 - TRBJ1-4 14
CASSSRGTQYF TGTGCCAGCAGCTCCCGCGGAACCCAGTACTTC - TRBV11-2 - TRBJ2-5 11
CASSFRNGDTQYF TGTGCCAGCAGTTTCAGGAACGGAGATACGCAGTATTTT - TRBV25-1 - TRBJ2-3 13
CASSPTSIGEQYF TGTGCCAGCAGCCCGACTAGTATAGGCGAGCAGTACTTC - TRBV5-4 once TRBJ2-7 13
CAITLLSTGGSHEQYF TGTGCCATCACTCTTTTGTCGACAGGGGGCTCCCACGAGCAGTACTTC TRBD1 TRBV10-3 - TRBJ2-7 16
CASSPRLAGQGFGETQYF TGTGCCAGCTCACCAAGATTAGCCGGACAGGGTTTTGGGGAGACCCAGTACTTC TRBD1 TRBV18 few TRBJ2-5 18
CASSPGAGVGETQYF TGTGCCAGCAGTCCAGGGGCGGGAGTCGGAGAGACCCAGTACTTC - TRBV7-3 - TRBJ2-5 15
CASSPIPGGETQYF TGTGCCAGCAGTCCTATCCCCGGAGGGGAGACCCAGTACTTC - TRBV5-5 - TRBJ2-5 14